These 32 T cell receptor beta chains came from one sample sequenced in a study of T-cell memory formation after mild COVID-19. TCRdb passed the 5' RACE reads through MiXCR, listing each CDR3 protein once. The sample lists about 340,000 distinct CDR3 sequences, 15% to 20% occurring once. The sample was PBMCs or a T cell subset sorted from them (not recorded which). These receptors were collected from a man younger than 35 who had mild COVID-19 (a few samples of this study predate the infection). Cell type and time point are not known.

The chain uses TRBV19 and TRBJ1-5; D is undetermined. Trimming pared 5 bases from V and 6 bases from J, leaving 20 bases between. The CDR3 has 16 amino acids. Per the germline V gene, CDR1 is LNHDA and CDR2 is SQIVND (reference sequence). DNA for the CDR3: TGTGCCAGTAGTGTCCCTGGAAGGGTGCGAGGTCAGCCCCAGCATTTT. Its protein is CASSVPGRVRGQPQHF.

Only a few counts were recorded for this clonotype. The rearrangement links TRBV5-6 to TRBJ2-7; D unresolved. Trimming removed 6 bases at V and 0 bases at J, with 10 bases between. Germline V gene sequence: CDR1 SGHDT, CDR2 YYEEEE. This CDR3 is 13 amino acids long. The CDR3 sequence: CASTSQSSYEQYV. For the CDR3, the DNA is TGTGCCAGCACCTCTCAGAGCTCCTACGAGCAGTACGTC.

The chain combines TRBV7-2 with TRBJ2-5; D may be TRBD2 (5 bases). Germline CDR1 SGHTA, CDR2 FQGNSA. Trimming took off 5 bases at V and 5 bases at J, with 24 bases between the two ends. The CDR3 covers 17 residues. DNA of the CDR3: TGTGCCAGCAGCCCCACCGGGCGGCGGGTGCCCGGGGAGACCCAGTACTTC. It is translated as CASSPTGRRVPGETQYF.

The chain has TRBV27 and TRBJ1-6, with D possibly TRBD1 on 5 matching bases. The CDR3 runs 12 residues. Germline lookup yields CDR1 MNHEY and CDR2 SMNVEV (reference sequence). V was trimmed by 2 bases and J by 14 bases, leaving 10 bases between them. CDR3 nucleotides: TGTGCCAGCAGTTTACCAGGGATGACCCTCCACTTT. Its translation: CASSLPGMTLHF.

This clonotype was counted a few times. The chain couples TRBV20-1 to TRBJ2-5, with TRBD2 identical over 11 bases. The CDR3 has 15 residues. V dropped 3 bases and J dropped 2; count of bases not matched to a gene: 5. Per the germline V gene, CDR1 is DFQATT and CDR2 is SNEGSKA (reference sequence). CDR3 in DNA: TGCAGTGCTAGGGACGGGACTAGCGGTCAAGAGACCCAGTACTTC. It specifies CSARDGTSGQETQYF.

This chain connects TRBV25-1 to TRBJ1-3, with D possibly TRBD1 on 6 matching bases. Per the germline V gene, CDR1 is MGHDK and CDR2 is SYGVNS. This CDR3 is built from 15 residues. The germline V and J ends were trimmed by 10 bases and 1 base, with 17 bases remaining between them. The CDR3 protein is CATIDSQGSGNTIYF. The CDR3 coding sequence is TGTGCCACCATTGATTCACAGGGATCTGGAAACACCATATATTTT.

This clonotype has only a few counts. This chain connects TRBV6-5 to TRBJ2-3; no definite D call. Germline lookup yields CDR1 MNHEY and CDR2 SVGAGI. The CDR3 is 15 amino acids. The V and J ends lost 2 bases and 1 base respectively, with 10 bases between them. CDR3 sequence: CASSYENRGTDTQYF. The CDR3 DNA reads TGTGCCAGCAGTTACGAGAATAGGGGCACAGATACGCAGTATTTT.

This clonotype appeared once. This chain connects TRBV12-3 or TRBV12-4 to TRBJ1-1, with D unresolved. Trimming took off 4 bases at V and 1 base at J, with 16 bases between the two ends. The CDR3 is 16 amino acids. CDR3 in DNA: TGTGCCAGCAGTTCTCGAGGGCGAGGGCCGAACACTGAAGCTTTCTTT. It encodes CASSSRGRGPNTEAFF.

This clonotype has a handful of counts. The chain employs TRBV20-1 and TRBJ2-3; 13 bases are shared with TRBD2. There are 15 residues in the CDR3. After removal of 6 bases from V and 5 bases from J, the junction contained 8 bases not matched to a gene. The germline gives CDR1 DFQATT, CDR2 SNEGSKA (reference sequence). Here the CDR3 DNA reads TGCAGTGCCGACGGACTAGCGGGGGTTGTAGATACGCAGTATTTT. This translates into CSADGLAGVVDTQYF.

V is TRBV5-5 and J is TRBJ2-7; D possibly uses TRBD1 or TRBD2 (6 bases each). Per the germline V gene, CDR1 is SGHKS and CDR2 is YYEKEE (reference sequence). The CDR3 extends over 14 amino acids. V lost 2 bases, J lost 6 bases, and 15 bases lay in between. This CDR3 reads CASSFELEGGEQYV. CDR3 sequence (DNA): TGTGCCAGCAGCTTTGAACTAGAGGGGGGCGAGCAGTACGTC.

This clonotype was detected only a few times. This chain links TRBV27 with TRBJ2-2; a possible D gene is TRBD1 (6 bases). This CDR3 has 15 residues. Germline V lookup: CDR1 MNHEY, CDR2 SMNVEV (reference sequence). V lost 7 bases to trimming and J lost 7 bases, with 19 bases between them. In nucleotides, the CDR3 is TGTGCCAGCAACTCGGACAGTTGGGGGTTCGGGGAGCTGTTTTTT. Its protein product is CASNSDSWGFGELFF.

As DNA, the CDR3 is TGTGCCAGCAGCCATGACAGGGTGTATGCCGGGGAGCTGTTTTTT. Protein: CASSHDRVYAGELFF. V and J are TRBV27 and TRBJ2-2, with 7 bases fitting TRBD1. Germline assignment: CDR1 MNHEY and CDR2 SMNVEV (reference sequence). J gave up 6 bases and V 6 bases, and 10 bases lay outside the gene matches. There are 15 residues in the CDR3.

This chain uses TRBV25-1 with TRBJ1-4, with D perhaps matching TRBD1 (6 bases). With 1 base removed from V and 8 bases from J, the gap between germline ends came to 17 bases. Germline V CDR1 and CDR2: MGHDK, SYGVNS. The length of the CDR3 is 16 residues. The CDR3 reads CASSELGAGVEEKLFF. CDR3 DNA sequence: TGTGCCAGCAGTGAATTGGGGGCTGGGGTCGAGGAAAAACTGTTTTTT.

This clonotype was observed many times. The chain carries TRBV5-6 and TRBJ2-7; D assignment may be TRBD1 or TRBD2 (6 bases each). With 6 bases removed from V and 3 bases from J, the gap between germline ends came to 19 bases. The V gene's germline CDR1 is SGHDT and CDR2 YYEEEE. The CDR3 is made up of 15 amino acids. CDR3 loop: CASTSEGGLDYEQYF. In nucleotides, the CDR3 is TGTGCCAGCACCTCGGAGGGGGGATTGGACTACGAGCAGTACTTC.

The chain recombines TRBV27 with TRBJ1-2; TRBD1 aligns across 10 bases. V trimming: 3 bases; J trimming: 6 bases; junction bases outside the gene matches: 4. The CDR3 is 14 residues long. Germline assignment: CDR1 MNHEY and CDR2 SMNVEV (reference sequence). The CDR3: CASSFGDRGHGYTF. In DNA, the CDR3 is TGTGCCAGCAGTTTTGGGGACAGGGGACATGGCTACACCTTC.

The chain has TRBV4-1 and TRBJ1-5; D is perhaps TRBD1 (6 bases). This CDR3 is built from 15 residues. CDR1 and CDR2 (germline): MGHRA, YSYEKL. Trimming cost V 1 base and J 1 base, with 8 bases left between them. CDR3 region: CASSQAGESNQPQHF. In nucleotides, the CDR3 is TGCGCCAGCAGCCAAGCAGGGGAGAGCAATCAGCCCCAGCATTTT.

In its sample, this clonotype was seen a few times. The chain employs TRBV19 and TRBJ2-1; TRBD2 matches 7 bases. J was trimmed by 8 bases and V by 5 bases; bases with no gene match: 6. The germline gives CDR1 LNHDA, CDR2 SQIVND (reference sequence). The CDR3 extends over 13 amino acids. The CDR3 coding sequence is TGTGCCAGTAGTGGGCAGGGAGGGCATGAGCAGTTCTTC. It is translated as CASSGQGGHEQFF.

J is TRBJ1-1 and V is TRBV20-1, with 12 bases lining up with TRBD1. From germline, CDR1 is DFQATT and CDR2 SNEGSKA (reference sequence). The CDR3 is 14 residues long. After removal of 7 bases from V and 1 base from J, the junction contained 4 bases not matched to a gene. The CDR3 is CSGDRGLGNTEAFF. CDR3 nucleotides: TGCAGTGGGGACAGGGGGCTTGGGAACACTGAAGCTTTCTTT.

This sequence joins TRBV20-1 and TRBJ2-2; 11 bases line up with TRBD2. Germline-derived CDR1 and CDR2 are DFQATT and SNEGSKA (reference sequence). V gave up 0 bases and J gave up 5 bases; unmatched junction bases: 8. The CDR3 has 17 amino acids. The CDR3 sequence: CSARDPLAGGYTGELFF. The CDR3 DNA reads TGCAGTGCTAGAGACCCGCTAGCGGGGGGTTATACCGGGGAGCTGTTTTTT.

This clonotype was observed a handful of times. CDR3 sequence (DNA): TGTGCCAGCAGAGCCGGGGGACGGAGCTACGAGCAGTACGTC. Translation: CASRAGGRSYEQYV. The chain couples TRBV13 to TRBJ2-7; D may be TRBD2 (6 bases). The V and J ends lost 6 bases and 3 bases respectively, with 15 bases between them. The CDR3 runs to 14 residues. The germline V gene encodes CDR1 PRHDT and CDR2 FYEKMQ (reference sequence).

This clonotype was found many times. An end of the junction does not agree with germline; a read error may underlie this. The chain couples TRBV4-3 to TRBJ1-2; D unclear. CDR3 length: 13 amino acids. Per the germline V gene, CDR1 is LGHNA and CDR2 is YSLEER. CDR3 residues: CASSQGANYGYTF. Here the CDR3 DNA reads TGTGCCAGCAGCCAAGGAGCTAACTATGGCTACACCTTC.

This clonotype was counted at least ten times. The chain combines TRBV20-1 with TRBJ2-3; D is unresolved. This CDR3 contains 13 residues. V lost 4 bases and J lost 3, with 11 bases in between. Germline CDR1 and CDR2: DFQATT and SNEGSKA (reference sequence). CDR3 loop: CSAIRGVTDTQYF. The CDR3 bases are TGCAGTGCTATCCGCGGAGTAACAGATACGCAGTATTTT.

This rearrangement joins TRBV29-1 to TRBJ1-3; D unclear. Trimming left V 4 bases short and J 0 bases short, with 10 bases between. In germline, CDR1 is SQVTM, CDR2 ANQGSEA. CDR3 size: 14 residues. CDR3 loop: CSVAAGYSGNTIYF. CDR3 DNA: TGCAGCGTTGCCGCGGGATACTCTGGAAACACCATATATTTT.

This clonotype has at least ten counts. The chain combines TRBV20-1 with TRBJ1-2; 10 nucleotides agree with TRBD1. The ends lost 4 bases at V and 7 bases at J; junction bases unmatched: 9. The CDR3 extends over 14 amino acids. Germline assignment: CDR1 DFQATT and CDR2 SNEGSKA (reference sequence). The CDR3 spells CSATRQGASGGYTF. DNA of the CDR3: TGCAGTGCTACCCGACAGGGGGCGTCCGGTGGCTACACCTTC.

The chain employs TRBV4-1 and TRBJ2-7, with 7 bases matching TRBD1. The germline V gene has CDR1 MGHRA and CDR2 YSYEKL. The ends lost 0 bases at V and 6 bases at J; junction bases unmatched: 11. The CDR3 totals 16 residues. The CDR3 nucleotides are TGCGCCAGCAGCCAAGAGGTTGGGACAGCATGGGGCGAGCAGTACTTC. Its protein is CASSQEVGTAWGEQYF.

The CDR3 spells CASSVEGGPPETQYF. Here the CDR3 DNA reads TGTGCCAGCAGCGTAGAAGGCGGCCCACCAGAGACCCAGTACTTC. The J gene is TRBJ2-5, the V gene TRBV9; no clear D. CDR1 and CDR2 from the germline V gene are SGDLS and YYNGEE. This CDR3 is 15 amino acids long. The V gene lost 0 bases and the J gene lost 4 bases, with 13 bases spanning the gap.

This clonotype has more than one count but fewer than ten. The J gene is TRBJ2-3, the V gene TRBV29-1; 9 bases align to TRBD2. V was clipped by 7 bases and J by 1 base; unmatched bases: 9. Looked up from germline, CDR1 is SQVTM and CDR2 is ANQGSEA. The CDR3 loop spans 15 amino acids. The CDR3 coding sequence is TGCAGCGCGGCGGGGGGGCCGGATGGCACAGATACGCAGTATTTT. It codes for CSAAGGPDGTDTQYF.

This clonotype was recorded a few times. CDR3: CASSSGLAGPYEQYF. In nucleotides, the CDR3 is TGTGCCAGCAGTTCCGGACTAGCGGGGCCTTACGAGCAGTACTTC. The chain recombines TRBV6-2 or TRBV6-3 with TRBJ2-7; 12 nucleotides align to TRBD2. Germline trimming cut 4 bases from V and 4 bases from J; bases unmatched to any gene: 5. The CDR3 has 15 amino acids. Germline V gene data show CDR1 as MNHEY and CDR2 as SVGEGT.

CDR3 coding DNA: TGCGCCAGCAGCCATAAACAGGGAAGTGATACTGAAGCTTTCTTT. Residues: CASSHKQGSDTEAFF. The rearrangement links TRBV4-1 to TRBJ1-1; D perhaps matches TRBD1 (6 bases). Germline lookup yields CDR1 MGHRA and CDR2 YSYEKL. The length of the CDR3 is 15 residues. Trimming stripped 3 bases from V and 5 bases from J, with 16 bases between.

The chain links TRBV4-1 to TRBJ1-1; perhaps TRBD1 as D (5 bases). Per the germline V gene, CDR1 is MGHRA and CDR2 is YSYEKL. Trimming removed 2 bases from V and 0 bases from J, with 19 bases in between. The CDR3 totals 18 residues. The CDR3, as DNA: TGCGCCAGCAGCCAAACAACTACGGGGCCCCGATTGAACACTGAAGCTTTCTTT. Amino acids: CASSQTTTGPRLNTEAFF.

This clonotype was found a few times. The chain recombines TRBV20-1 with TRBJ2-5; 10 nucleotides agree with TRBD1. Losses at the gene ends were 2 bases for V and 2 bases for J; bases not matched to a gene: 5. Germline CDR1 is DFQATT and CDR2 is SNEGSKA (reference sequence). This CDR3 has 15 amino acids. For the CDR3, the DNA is TGCAGTGCTAGAAAGACAGGGGGCTATCAAGAGACCCAGTACTTC. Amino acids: CSARKTGGYQETQYF.

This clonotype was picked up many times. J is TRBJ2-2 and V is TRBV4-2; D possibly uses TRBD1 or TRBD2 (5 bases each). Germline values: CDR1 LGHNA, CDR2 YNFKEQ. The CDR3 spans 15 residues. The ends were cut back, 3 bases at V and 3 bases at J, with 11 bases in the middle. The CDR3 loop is CASSHPGRHTGELFF. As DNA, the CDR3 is TGTGCCAGCAGCCATCCGGGGCGACACACCGGGGAGCTGTTTTTT.